Below, 28 T cell receptor beta chains from the same sample are listed, as sequenced in a study of response to subunit inactivated influenza vaccine. TCRdb reprocessed the RT-PCR reads via MiXCR and lists one record per CDR3 protein. The data show about 650,000 distinct CDR3 sequences, 13% to 15% seen once. The sample in question was PBMCs from blood, obtained around 15 days before vaccination. These receptors came from a man aged 50 to 59 who received an inactivated influenza vaccine.

The V and J genes are TRBV20-1 and TRBJ2-1, with 8 bases identical to TRBD1. Germline values: CDR1 DFQATT, CDR2 SNEGSKA (reference sequence). CDR3 size: 16 residues. This chain's CDR3 is CSVQRGPLDRVDEQFF. CDR3 coding DNA: TGCAGCGTCCAAAGGGGCCCGCTGGACAGGGTGGATGAGCAGTTCTTC.

The CDR3 here is CASSLRDSSYNEQFF. The DNA for the CDR3 is TGTGCCAGCAGCTTACGAGACAGCTCCTACAATGAGCAGTTCTTC. The genes are TRBV7-9 and TRBJ2-1, with TRBD1 as a possible D gene (5 bases). Germline V gives CDR1 SEHNR, CDR2 FQNEAQ (reference sequence). This CDR3 comprises 15 residues. V lost 2 bases to trimming and J lost 0 bases, with 8 bases between them.

The J gene is TRBJ1-6, the V gene TRBV18; D call uncertain. Germline CDR1 reads KGHSH; CDR2 reads LQKENI. Trimming took 6 bases from V and 7 from J, leaving 13 bases between them. This CDR3 has 14 amino acids. Here the CDR3 DNA reads TGTGCCAGCTCGCAACCTGGCAAGAATTCACCCCTCCACTTT. Translating it yields CASSQPGKNSPLHF.

The chain recombines TRBV5-5 with TRBJ2-7; no reliable D call. This CDR3 has 12 amino acids. Trimming removed 4 bases from V and 2 bases from J, with 7 bases in between. Germline V gives CDR1 SGHKS, CDR2 YYEKEE (reference sequence). This CDR3 reads CASSPFTYEQYF. The CDR3, as DNA: TGTGCCAGCAGCCCGTTTACCTACGAGCAGTACTTC.

This clonotype was detected ten times or more. This chain uses TRBV5-1 with TRBJ2-2, with D perhaps matching TRBD2 (5 bases). The germline CDR1 and CDR2 sequences are SGHRS and YFSETQ. This CDR3 spans 16 amino acids. Between the trimmed V and J ends, which lost 1 base and 4 bases, there was a span of 14 bases. CDR3 sequence: CASSLSGSGSTGELFF. CDR3 nucleotides: TGCGCCAGCAGCTTGTCGGGGAGTGGTAGCACCGGGGAGCTGTTTTTT.

In this sample, this clonotype turned up a few times. The V call is TRBV3-1, the J call TRBJ1-6; 12 nucleotides align to TRBD1. Germline V CDR1 and CDR2: LGHDT, YNNKEL (reference sequence). The CDR3 is 16 amino acids. Trimming took 5 bases from V and 10 from J; bases not matched to a gene: 9. The CDR3 DNA sequence: TGTGCCAGCAGCTCGACCGGGACAGGGGGCTCCTCACCCCTCCACTTT. It yields the protein CASSSTGTGGSSPLHF.

The chain joins TRBV4-2 to TRBJ1-2; D unresolved. Looked up from germline, CDR1 is LGHNA and CDR2 is YNFKEQ. CDR3 length: 14 amino acids. Trimming took off 6 bases at V and 4 bases at J, with 15 bases between the two ends. The CDR3 sequence is CASRKDGGIYGYTF. The CDR3 DNA reads TGTGCCAGCAGAAAGGACGGCGGCATCTATGGCTACACCTTC.

Only a few counts were recorded for this clonotype. V usage is TRBV3-1 and J usage is TRBJ1-2; D not certain. CDR3 length: 16 amino acids. Germline-derived CDR1 and CDR2 are LGHDT and YNNKEL (reference sequence). Trimming stripped 4 bases from V and 8 bases from J, with 23 bases between. CDR3: CASSPAVTSSRGGYTF. The DNA for the CDR3 is TGTGCCAGCAGCCCTGCAGTTACCTCTAGTCGGGGAGGCTACACCTTC.

This clonotype was recorded a few times. The rearrangement links TRBV7-2 to TRBJ2-3; D is possibly TRBD2 (5 bases). V was shortened by 1 base and J by 5 bases, with 10 bases between the two germline ends. Germline lookup yields CDR1 SGHTA and CDR2 FQGNSA. The CDR3 sequence is 14 residues long. In DNA form, the CDR3 reads TGTGCCAGCAGCTTAGGTTTCAGCGGAGATACGCAGTATTTT. It is translated as CASSLGFSGDTQYF.

V usage is TRBV12-3 or TRBV12-4 and J usage is TRBJ2-1, with D perhaps assigned TRBD1 or TRBD2 (5 bases each). The CDR3 runs to 14 residues. Trimming removed 0 bases at V and 11 bases at J, with 14 bases between. For the CDR3, the DNA is TGTGCCAGCAGTTTAGCGTACCGGGACCCCCAGCAGTTCTTC. Translated, it gives CASSLAYRDPQQFF.

The J gene is TRBJ2-7, the V gene TRBV6-2 or TRBV6-3; D is possibly TRBD1 or TRBD2 (5 bases each). Germline values: CDR1 MNHEY, CDR2 SVGEGT. This CDR3 has 16 residues. Trimming removed 0 bases from V and 3 bases from J, with 15 bases in between. CDR3 nucleotide sequence: TGTGCCAGCAGTTACTCTTCCGGGGCTGAGGACTACGAGCAGTACTTC. Encoded protein: CASSYSSGAEDYEQYF.

At least ten counts were recorded for this clonotype. The chain links TRBV5-1 to TRBJ1-6; D remains unclear. Per germline, CDR1 SGHRS and CDR2 YFSETQ. The CDR3 runs 18 residues. V lost 1 base to trimming and J lost 5 bases, with 19 bases between them. The CDR3 is CASSLIRTGRSDNSPLHF. The CDR3 DNA reads as TGCGCCAGCAGCTTGATACGGACCGGACGGTCTGATAATTCACCCCTCCACTTT.

The chain carries TRBV12-3 or TRBV12-4 and TRBJ2-2, with D perhaps matching TRBD2 (6 bases). V was cut by 5 bases and J by 7 bases, with 14 bases left in between. The CDR3 runs 14 residues. CDR3 in DNA: TGTGCCAGCAGTCCTAGCGTGAGAGGCGGGGAGCTGTTTTTT. This codes for CASSPSVRGGELFF.

The sample holds a few counts of this clonotype. The chain combines TRBV4-3 with TRBJ1-2; TRBD1 is a possible D gene (5 bases). The germline V gene has CDR1 LGHNA and CDR2 YSLEER. Between the trimmed V and J ends, which lost 0 bases and 4 bases, there was a span of 12 bases. The CDR3 covers 15 residues. The CDR3 is CASSQDWDRGYGYTF. The CDR3 coding sequence is TGCGCCAGCAGCCAAGACTGGGACCGCGGCTATGGCTACACCTTC.

The V gene is TRBV2, the J gene TRBJ2-4; D tentatively reads TRBD1 or TRBD2 (6 bases each). V was pared by 6 bases and J by 12 bases, with 21 bases between. Germline CDR1 SNHLY, CDR2 FYNNEI. The CDR3 has 14 residues. CDR3: CASRGGGGVSAQYF. CDR3 nucleotide sequence: TGTGCCAGCAGAGGGGGAGGAGGTGTGTCGGCTCAGTACTTC.

This clonotype was counted at least ten times. The chain joins TRBV10-3 to TRBJ2-3, with D possibly being TRBD1 or TRBD2 (6 bases each). Germline V gives CDR1 ENHRY, CDR2 SYGVKD. V was pared by 6 bases and J by 0 bases, with 13 bases between. The CDR3 totals 15 residues. CDR3 coding DNA: TGTGCCATCAGACAAGGGGGGCCTAGCACAGATACGCAGTATTTT. Its protein product is CAIRQGGPSTDTQYF.

This clonotype has just a few counts. This rearrangement joins TRBV24-1 to TRBJ2-3; D is ambiguous. The CDR3 totals 15 residues. CDR1 is KGHDR and CDR2 is SFDVKD in the germline V gene. Trimming shortened V by 2 bases and J by 3 bases, and 11 bases separated the two germline ends. CDR3 bases: TGTGCCACCAGTGATTCTCGGCAGATGACAGATACGCAGTATTTT. This gives the protein CATSDSRQMTDTQYF.

This clonotype was recorded many times. The chain has TRBV7-2 and TRBJ2-3; D might be TRBD2 (6 bases). CDR3 size: 15 residues. Looked up from germline, CDR1 is SGHTA and CDR2 is FQGNSA. V was pared by 3 bases and J by 2 bases, with 12 bases between. Here the CDR3 reads CASSFGGPPTDTQYF. CDR3 coding DNA: TGTGCCAGCAGCTTCGGAGGGCCCCCCACAGATACGCAGTATTTT.

The chain links TRBV6-1 to TRBJ2-1, with D hard to call. This CDR3 comprises 13 residues. Trimming cost V 6 bases and J 0 bases, with 6 bases left between them. Germline V gives CDR1 MNHNS, CDR2 SASEGT. CDR3 loop: CASRGISYNEQFF. In DNA, the CDR3 is TGTGCCAGCAGAGGGATCTCCTACAATGAGCAGTTCTTC.

The V gene is TRBV6-5, the J gene TRBJ2-7; a weak D match, TRBD2 (6 bases). V dropped 2 bases and J dropped 9 bases, with 11 bases sitting between them. Germline V gives CDR1 MNHEY, CDR2 SVGAGI. The CDR3 spans 12 residues. CDR3 protein: CASSYVGGVQYF. In nucleotides, the CDR3 is TGTGCCAGCAGTTACGTCGGGGGTGTGCAGTACTTC.

This clonotype was picked up many times. The chain links TRBV5-4 to TRBJ2-1; 10 bases are a match to TRBD1. The V segment lost 2 bases and the J segment 5 bases; nucleotides outside the gene matches: 16. The length of the CDR3 is 19 residues. Germline CDR1 and CDR2: SGHNT and YYREEE (reference sequence). The CDR3 loop reads CASSFRGGQGGNPNNEQFF. Here the CDR3 DNA reads TGTGCCAGCAGCTTTAGGGGCGGACAGGGGGGGAATCCTAACAATGAGCAGTTCTTC.

The chain joins TRBV9 to TRBJ2-7; possible D gene TRBD1, 5 bases. V lost 2 bases, J lost 1 base, and 10 bases lay in between. CDR1 and CDR2 (germline): SGDLS, YYNGEE. This CDR3 region has 14 residues. CDR3 sequence (DNA): TGTGCCAGCAGCGTCGGCAGGGTGTCCTACGAGCAGTACTTC. This sequence encodes CASSVGRVSYEQYF.

At least ten counts were recorded for this clonotype. This rearrangement joins TRBV11-3 to TRBJ2-3; TRBD2 might be the D (6 bases). The CDR3 consists of 13 residues. Germline CDR1 and CDR2: SGHNT and YENEEA. V dropped 5 bases and J dropped 6 bases, with 12 bases sitting between them. Here the CDR3 reads CASSTGLSDTQYF. The DNA for the CDR3 is TGTGCCAGCAGCACGGGACTGTCGGATACGCAGTATTTT.

This clonotype was detected ten times or more. The V and J genes are TRBV7-7 and TRBJ2-1; 8 bases map to TRBD2. The V and J ends lost 5 bases and 8 bases, in that order; junction bases with no gene match: 11. CDR1 SSHAT and CDR2 FNYEAQ come from the germline V gene (reference sequence). This CDR3 region has 15 residues. The CDR3: CASSQAAGVGHEQFF. CDR3 bases: TGTGCCAGCAGCCAAGCAGCGGGGGTGGGCCATGAGCAGTTCTTC.

The rearrangement uses TRBV28 and TRBJ2-5, with 9 bases identical to TRBD2. The CDR3 has 19 residues. With 3 bases clipped from V and 0 bases from J, the junction kept 14 bases outside the gene matches. CDR1 MDHEN and CDR2 SYDVKM come from the germline V gene. This chain's CDR3 is CASSFGLAGEVYYQETQYF. The CDR3 coding sequence is TGTGCCAGCAGTTTCGGGTTAGCGGGAGAGGTATACTACCAAGAGACCCAGTACTTC.

The V and J genes are TRBV7-9 and TRBJ2-3, with 11 bases that match TRBD2. The V and J ends lost 5 bases and 3 bases, in that order; junction bases with no gene match: 7. The CDR3 consists of 16 residues. Germline loops: CDR1 SEHNR, CDR2 FQNEAQ (reference sequence). Here the CDR3 reads CASSRYTSGSTDTQYF. CDR3 bases: TGTGCCAGCAGCCGTTATACTAGCGGGAGTACAGATACGCAGTATTTT.

This clonotype was observed a handful of times. This rearrangement joins TRBV27 to TRBJ1-5; tentatively, D is TRBD1 (6 bases). Per germline, CDR1 MNHEY and CDR2 SMNVEV (reference sequence). The CDR3 spans 14 residues. Trimming took off 3 bases at V and 9 bases at J, with 15 bases between the two ends. CDR3 sequence reads: CASSFVGGFGPQHF. CDR3 coding DNA: TGTGCCAGCAGTTTTGTGGGGGGCTTCGGGCCCCAGCATTTT.

The V and J genes are TRBV7-8 and TRBJ2-7; TRBD2 might be the D (6 bases). CDR1 is SGHVS, CDR2 FQNEAQ, per germline. The CDR3 loop spans 15 amino acids. V was cut by 3 bases and J by 3 bases, with 15 bases left in between. The CDR3 sequence: CASSFRRGGYYEQYF. The CDR3 DNA follows: TGTGCCAGCAGCTTTAGGAGAGGAGGGTACTACGAGCAGTACTTC. The full variable domain, rest sourced from reference TRBV7-8 and TRBJ2-7, is GAGVSQSPRYKVAKRGQDVALRCDPISGHVSLFWYQQALGQGPEFLTYFQNEAQLDKSGLPSDRFFAERPEGSVSTLKIQRTQQEDSAVYLCASSFRRGGYYEQYFGPGTRLTVT.